The 2 T cell receptor beta chains reported below all come from one sample, sequenced in a study of control samples from healthy donors and cancer patients. TCRdb keeps only in-frame clones here, not all; method: immunoSEQ multiplex PCR. The data hold 90,000 to 130,000 clones, with around 87% observed a single time. Input material: PBMCs. The receptors originated from a woman aged 55-69 years with lung cancer.

The chain carries TRBV5-1 and TRBJ2-7; D is unclear. V lost 0 bases to trimming and J lost 2 bases, with 6 bases between them. Per germline, CDR1 SGHRS and CDR2 YFSETQ. The CDR3 totals 13 residues. CDR3 residues: CASSLDSAYEQYF. The CDR3 region has the DNA TGCGCCAGCAGCTTGGACTCAGCCTACGAGCAGTACTTC.

The genes are TRBV9 and TRBJ2-5; a weak D match, TRBD1 (6 bases). The CDR3 is 18 residues long. V was pared by 0 bases and J by 3 bases, with 21 bases between. Germline CDR1 and CDR2: SGDLS and YYNGEE. The chain's CDR3 is CASSVGRTSGAQKETQYF. The CDR3 nucleotides read TGTGCCAGCAGCGTAGGACGAACTTCAGGGGCACAGAAAGAGACCCAGTACTTC.